The sequence of this T cell receptor beta chain was determined in a study of cytomegalovirus exposure and HLA in healthy donors. Use of 60 Vbeta and 13 Jbeta primers characterized the PCR. Assay used: immunoSEQ multiplex PCR; TCRdb lists only in-frame clones, some missing. Of 150,000 to 200,000 clones listed, roughly four fifths are singletons. The source material was PBMCs. The clonotype comes from a woman aged 18-29 years in good health and CMV-seropositive.

The CDR3 coding sequence is TGTGCCAGCTCAACGACCGGGACAGGGTCCTACGAGCAGTACTTC. Translated: CASSTTGTGSYEQYF. The chain recombines TRBV18 with TRBJ2-7; 9 nucleotides line up with TRBD1. Germline lookup yields CDR1 KGHSH and CDR2 LQKENI. J lost 1 base, V lost 5 bases, and 6 bases had no gene match. This CDR3 is 15 amino acids long.